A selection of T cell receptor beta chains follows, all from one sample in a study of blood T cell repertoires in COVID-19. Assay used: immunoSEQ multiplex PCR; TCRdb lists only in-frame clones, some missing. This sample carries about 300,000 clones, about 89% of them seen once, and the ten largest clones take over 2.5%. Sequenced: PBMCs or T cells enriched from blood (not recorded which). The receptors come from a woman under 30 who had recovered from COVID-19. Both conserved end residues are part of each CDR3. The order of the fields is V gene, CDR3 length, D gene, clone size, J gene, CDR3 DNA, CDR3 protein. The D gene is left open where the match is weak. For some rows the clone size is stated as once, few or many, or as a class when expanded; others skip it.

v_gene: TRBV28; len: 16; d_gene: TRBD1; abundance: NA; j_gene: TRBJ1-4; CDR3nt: TGTGCCAGCAGTTTTGACAGGGGGCCGACTAATGAAAAACTGTTTTTT; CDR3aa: CASSFDRGPTNEKLFF
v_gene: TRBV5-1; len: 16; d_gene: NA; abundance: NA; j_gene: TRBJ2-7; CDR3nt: TGCGCCAGCAGCTTGGTAGCAGGGGATCCTATTTACGAGCAGTACTTC; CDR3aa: CASSLVAGDPIYEQYF
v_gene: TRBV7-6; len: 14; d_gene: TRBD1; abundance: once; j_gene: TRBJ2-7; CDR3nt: TGTGCCAGCAGCTTAGGGGACAGTACCTACGAGCAGTACTTC; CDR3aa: CASSLGDSTYEQYF
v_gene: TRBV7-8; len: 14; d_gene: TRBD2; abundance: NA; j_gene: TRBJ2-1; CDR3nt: TGTGCCAGCAGCTTAGCGCAAGCGGGAGGGCCCAAGATCTTC; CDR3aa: CASSLAQAGGPKIF
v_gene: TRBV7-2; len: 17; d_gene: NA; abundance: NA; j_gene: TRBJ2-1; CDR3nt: TGTGCCAGCACCCCCATTCGGGACTTCCAATCCTACAATGAGCAGTTCTTC; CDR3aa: CASTPIRDFQSYNEQFF
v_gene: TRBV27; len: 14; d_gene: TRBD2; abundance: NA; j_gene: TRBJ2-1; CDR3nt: TGTGCCAGCAGAGGGACTACCATCAGGAATGAGCAGTTCTTC; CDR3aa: CASRGTTIRNEQFF
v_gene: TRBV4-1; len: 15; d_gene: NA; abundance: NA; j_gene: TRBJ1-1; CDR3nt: TGCGCCAGCAGCCCGCAGGGATTCGGTAGCACTGAAGCTTTCTTT; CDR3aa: CASSPQGFGSTEAFF
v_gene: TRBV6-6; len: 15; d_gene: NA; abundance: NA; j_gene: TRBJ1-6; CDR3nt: TGTGCCAGCAGCCAAATGGGGCGGTGGGATTCACCCCTCCACTTT; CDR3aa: CASSQMGRWDSPLHF
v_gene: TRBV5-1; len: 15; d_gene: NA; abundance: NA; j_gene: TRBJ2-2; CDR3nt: TGCGCCAGCAGCACTAGGACGGGGAACACCGGGGAGCTGTTTTTT; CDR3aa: CASSTRTGNTGELFF
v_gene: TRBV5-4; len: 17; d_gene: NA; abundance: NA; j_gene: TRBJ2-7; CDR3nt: TGTGCCAGCAGCCGAGCACCGGGAACTAACAATCTCTACGAGCAGTACTTC; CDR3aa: CASSRAPGTNNLYEQYF
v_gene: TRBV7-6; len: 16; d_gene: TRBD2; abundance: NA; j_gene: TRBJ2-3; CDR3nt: TGTGCCAGCAGCTCGGGACTAGCGGGAGGGCCAGATACGCAGTATTTT; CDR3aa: CASSSGLAGGPDTQYF
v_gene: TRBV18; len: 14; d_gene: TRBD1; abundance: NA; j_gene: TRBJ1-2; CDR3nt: TGTGCCAGCTCACCGGGGGGACAGGGGAATGGCTACACCTTC; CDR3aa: CASSPGGQGNGYTF
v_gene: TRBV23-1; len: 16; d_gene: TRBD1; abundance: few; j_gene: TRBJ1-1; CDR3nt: TGCGCCAGCGGGGAGTCACCAGGGGGCCCGAACACTGAAGCTTTCTTT; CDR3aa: CASGESPGGPNTEAFF
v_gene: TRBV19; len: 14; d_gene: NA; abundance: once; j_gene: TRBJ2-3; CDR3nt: TGTGCCAGTGACACTGACGGGAACACAGATACGCAGTATTTT; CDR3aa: CASDTDGNTDTQYF
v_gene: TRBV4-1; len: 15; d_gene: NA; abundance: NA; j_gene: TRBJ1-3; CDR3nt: TGCGCCAGCAGTCCCAGGATCCCCTCTGGAAACACCATATATTTT; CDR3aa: CASSPRIPSGNTIYF
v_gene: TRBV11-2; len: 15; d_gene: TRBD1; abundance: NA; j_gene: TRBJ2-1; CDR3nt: TGTGCCAGCAGCTGGGACAGGGGTTCCTACAATGAGCAGTTCTTC; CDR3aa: CASSWDRGSYNEQFF
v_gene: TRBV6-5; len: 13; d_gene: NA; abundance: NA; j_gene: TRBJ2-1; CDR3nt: TGTGCCAGCAGTTACCAGGGCCCCAATGAGCAGTTCTTC; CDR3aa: CASSYQGPNEQFF
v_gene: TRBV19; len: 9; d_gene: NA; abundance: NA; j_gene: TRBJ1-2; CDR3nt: TGTGCCTCGGGGTATGGCTACACCTTC; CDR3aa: CASGYGYTF
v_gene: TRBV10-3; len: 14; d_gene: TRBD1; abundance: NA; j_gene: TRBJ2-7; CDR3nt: TGTGCCATCAGTCAAAGGACAGGGGACTACGAGCAGTACTTC; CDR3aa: CAISQRTGDYEQYF
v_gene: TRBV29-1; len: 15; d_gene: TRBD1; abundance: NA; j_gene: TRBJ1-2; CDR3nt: TGCAGCGTTGACAAATCGGGACAGGGAATCTATGGCTACACCTTC; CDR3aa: CSVDKSGQGIYGYTF
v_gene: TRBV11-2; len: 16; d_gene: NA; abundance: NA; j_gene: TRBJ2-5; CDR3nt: TGTGCCAGCAGCTTAGGAAACCAGCGGTACGGGGAGACCCAGTACTTC; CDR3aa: CASSLGNQRYGETQYF
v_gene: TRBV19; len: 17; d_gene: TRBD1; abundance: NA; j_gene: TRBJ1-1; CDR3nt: TGTGCCAGTAGTATTTTGGCAGGGGGCTTATTGTACACTGAAGCTTTCTTT; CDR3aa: CASSILAGGLLYTEAFF
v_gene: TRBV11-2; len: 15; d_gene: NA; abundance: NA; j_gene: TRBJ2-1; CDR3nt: TGTGCCAGCAGCTTCCAGGGGAGCTCCTACAATGAGCAGTTCTTC; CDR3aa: CASSFQGSSYNEQFF
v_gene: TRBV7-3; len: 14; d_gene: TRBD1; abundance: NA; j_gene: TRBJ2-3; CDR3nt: TGTGCCAGCAGCTGGGACAGGGGAACCGATACGCAGTATTTT; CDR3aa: CASSWDRGTDTQYF
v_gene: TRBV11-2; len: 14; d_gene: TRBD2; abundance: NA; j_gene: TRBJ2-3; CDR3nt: TGTGCCAGCAGCTTAATTGCGGGAGCAGATACGCAGTATTTT; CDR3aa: CASSLIAGADTQYF
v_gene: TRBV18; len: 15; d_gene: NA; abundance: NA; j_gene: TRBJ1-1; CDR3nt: TGTGCCAGCTCCCGCCAGGGGAAGGGGGACACTGAAGCTTTCTTT; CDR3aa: CASSRQGKGDTEAFF
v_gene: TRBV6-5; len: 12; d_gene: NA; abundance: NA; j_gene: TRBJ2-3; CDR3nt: TGTGCCAGCAGCACCCACTTAGATACGCAGTATTTT; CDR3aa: CASSTHLDTQYF
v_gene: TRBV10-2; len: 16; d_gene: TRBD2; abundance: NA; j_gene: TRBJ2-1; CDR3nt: TGCGCCAGCAGTGAGTCAAAAGCGGGAGGAAACAATGAGCAGTTCTTC; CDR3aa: CASSESKAGGNNEQFF
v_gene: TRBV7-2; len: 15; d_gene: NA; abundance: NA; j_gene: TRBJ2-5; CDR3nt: TGTGCCAGCAGCATCACGGGGGGCCCCCAAGAGACCCAGTACTTC; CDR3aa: CASSITGGPQETQYF
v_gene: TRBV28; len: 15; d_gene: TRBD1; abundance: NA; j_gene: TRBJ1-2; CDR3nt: TGTGCCAGCAGTTTCGGAGGGGGCGCAGACTATGGCTACACCTTC; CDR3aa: CASSFGGGADYGYTF
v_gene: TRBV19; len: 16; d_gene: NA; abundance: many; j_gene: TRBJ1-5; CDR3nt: TGTGCCAGTAACCTCGGTCAATTTGGGCCCAATCAGCCCCAGCATTTT; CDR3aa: CASNLGQFGPNQPQHF
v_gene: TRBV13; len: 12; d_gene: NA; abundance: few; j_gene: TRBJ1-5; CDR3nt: TGTGCCAGCAGACGGGGTTCCCAGCCCCAGCATTTT; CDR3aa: CASRRGSQPQHF
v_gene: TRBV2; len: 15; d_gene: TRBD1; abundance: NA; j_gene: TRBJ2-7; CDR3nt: TGTGCCAGCAGTGAAGGGACAGGGCAAACCTACGAGCAGTACTTC; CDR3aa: CASSEGTGQTYEQYF
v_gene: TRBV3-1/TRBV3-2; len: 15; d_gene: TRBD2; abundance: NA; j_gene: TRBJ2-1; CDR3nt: TGTGCCAGCAGCCAGCTAAGCGGGGTTTACAATGAGCAGTTCTTC; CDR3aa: CASSQLSGVYNEQFF
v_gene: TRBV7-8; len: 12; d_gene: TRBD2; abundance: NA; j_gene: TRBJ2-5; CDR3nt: TGTGCCAGCAGCAATGCTAGCGGGCCGAAGTACTTC; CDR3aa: CASSNASGPKYF
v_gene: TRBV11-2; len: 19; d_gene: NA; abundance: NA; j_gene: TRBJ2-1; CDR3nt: TGTGCCAGCAGCTTAGGAGGTGTCGGTAGCGGACCTTCCTACAATGAGCAGTTCTTC; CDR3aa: CASSLGGVGSGPSYNEQFF
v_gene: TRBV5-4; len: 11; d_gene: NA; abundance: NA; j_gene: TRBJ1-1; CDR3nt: TGTGCCAGCAGCTTGGGACTAGAAGCTTTCTTT; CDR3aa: CASSLGLEAFF
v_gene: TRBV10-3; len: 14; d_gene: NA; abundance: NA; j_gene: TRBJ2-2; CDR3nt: TGTGCCATCAAACGGGAAACCAACACCGGGGAGCTGTTTTTT; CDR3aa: CAIKRETNTGELFF
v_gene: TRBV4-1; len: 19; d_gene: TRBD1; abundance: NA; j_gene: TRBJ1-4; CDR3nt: TGCGCCAGCAGCCAACCCTGGGACAGGCGAGATGCAACTAATGAAAAACTGTTTTTT; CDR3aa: CASSQPWDRRDATNEKLFF
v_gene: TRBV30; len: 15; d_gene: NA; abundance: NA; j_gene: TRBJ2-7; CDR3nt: TGTGCCTGGGTAGCCGACCACGGTGGAGCTTACGAGCAGTACTTC; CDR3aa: CAWVADHGGAYEQYF
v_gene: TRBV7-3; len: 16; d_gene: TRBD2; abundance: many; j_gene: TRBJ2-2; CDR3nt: TGTGCCAGCAGCTTAGGACTAGCGGGAGTTACCGGGGAGCTGTTTTTT; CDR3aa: CASSLGLAGVTGELFF
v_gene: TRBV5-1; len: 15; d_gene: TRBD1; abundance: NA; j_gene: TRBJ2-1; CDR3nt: TGCGCCAGCAGCTTACAGGGGGCCGACTACAATGAGCAGTTCTTC; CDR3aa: CASSLQGADYNEQFF
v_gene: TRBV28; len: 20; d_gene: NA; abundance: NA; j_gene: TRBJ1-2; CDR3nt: TGTGCCAGCAGTTTATACCTACAGGGCCGGGATCTTAAAAGAAACTATGGCTACACCTTC; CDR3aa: CASSLYLQGRDLKRNYGYTF
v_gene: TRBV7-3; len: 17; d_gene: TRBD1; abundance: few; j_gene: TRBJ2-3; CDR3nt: TGTGCCAGCAGCGCGACCGGGACAGGGGAGGTACCAGATACGCAGTATTTT; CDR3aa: CASSATGTGEVPDTQYF
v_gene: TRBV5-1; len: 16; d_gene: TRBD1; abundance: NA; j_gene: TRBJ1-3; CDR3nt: TGCGCCAGCAGCCGGAGCGCGGACAGGGGTGTAAACACCATATATTTT; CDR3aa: CASSRSADRGVNTIYF
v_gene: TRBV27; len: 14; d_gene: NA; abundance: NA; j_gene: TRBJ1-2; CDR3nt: TGTGCCAGCAGTGCCTCGGGGGCTAACTATGGCTACACCTTC; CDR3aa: CASSASGANYGYTF
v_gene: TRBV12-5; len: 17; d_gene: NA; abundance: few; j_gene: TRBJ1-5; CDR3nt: TGTGCTAGTGGGTGGACAGAGGAGTGGTATAGCAATCAGCCCCAGCATTTT; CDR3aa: CASGWTEEWYSNQPQHF
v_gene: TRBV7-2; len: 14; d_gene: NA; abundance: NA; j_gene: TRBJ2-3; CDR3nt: TGTGCCAGCAGCTTACTGGGCGACACAGATACGCAGTATTTT; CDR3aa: CASSLLGDTDTQYF
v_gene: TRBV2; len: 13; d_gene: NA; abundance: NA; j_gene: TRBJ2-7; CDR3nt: TGTGCCAGCAGGGTAGTGGGGCTGGGCGAGCAGTACTTC; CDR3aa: CASRVVGLGEQYF
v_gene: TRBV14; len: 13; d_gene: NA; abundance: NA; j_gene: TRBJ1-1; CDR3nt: TGTGCCAGCAGCTCTGTCCGGGGAGCTGAAGCTTTCTTT; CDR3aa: CASSSVRGAEAFF
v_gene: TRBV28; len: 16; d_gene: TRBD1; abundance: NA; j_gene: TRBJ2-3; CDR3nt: TGTGCCAGCAGTACCACTGACAGGGGCCCCCCAGATACGCAGTATTTT; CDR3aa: CASSTTDRGPPDTQYF
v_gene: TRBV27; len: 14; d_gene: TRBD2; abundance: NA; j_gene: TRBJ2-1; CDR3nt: TGTGCCAGCAGTTTAACTAGCGGAGGGGGTGAGCAGTTCTTC; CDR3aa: CASSLTSGGGEQFF
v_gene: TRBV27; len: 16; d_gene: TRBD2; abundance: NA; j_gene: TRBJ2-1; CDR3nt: TGTGCCAGCAGTTTAACCCCGGGGGGGGGTTACAATGAGCAGTTCTTC; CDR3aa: CASSLTPGGGYNEQFF
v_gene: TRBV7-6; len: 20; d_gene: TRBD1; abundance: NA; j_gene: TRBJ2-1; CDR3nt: TGTGCCAGCAGCTCCTTTACTTTTTCGACAGGGGCCCCTTACTACAATGAGCAGTTCTTC; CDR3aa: CASSSFTFSTGAPYYNEQFF
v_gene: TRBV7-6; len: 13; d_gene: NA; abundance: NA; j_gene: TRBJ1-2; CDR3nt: TGTGCCAGCAGCTCCGGACAGAGCGATGGCTACACCTTC; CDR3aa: CASSSGQSDGYTF
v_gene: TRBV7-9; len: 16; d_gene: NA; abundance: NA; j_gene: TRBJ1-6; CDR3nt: TGTGCCAGCAGCGCAAGTGGAGGGGCGGGTAATTCACCCCTCCACTTT; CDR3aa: CASSASGGAGNSPLHF
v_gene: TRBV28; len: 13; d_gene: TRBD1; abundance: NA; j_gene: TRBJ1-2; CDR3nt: TGTGCCAGCAGTTTGGACAGGGTACGGGGCTACACCTTC; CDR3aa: CASSLDRVRGYTF
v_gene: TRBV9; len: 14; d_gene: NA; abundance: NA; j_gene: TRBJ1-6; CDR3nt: TGTGCCAGCAGCCCCGTCAGGGTTAATTCACCCCTCCACTTT; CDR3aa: CASSPVRVNSPLHF
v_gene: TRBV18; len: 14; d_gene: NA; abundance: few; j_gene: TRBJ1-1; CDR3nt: TGTGCCAGCTCACCTGGGCAGGGAACAAATGAAGCTTTCTTT; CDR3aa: CASSPGQGTNEAFF
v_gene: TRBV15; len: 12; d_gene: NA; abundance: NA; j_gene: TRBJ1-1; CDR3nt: TGTGCCACCAGTCCGAGGAACACTGAAGCTTTCTTT; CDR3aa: CATSPRNTEAFF